This entry is about one T cell receptor (beta chain). Its antigen is undetermined. The V end was cut by 7 bases, the J end by 6 bases, with 16 bases between. The CDR3 sequence is 13 residues long. The germline V gene encodes CDR1 LGHDT and CDR2 YNNKEL (reference sequence). These data originate in a study of CD4 T cells in relation to SARS-CoV-2 and coronaviruses. Whole-study context: Convalescent patients were fewer than ten males and a handful of females; two were Hispanic. The HLA restriction of the shared crossreactive spike epitopes was mapped.

For 10 days, 10^5 sorted CD4+ cells grew with T cell-depleted PBMCs and CEF. This table comes from immunoSEQ multiplex PCR, and its TCRdb copy is limited to in-frame clones, with some not included. The sample yields just over 35,000 clones, 77% seen once. Study-wide points: Each donor contributed either pre-pandemic or post-infection samples, not both.

The source of this sequence is an adult with COVID-19. V gene TRBV3-1 (or the pseudogene TRBV3-2) combines with J gene TRBJ2-7; weak D call: TRBD1 (6 bases). Sequencing was performed on memory CD4+ T cells from PBMCs, cultured in vitro. The CDR3 DNA reads as TGTGCCAGCACCCCGCAACTCAGGGGCGAGCAGTACTTC. This gives the protein CASTPQLRGEQYF.